The present T cell receptor (beta chain) was sequenced within a study of early T cells in non-severe SARS-CoV-2 infection. This CDR3 region has 15 residues. V was shortened by 6 bases and J by 1 base, with 12 bases between the two germline ends. Germline loops: CDR1 SEHNR, CDR2 FQNEAQ (reference sequence). TCRdb re-called the 5' RACE reads with MiXCR, one entry per CDR3 protein. The sample records 32,000 or so distinct CDR3 sequences, less than 7.5% being singletons. The TCR sequence derives from an adult who was a healthcare worker with PCR-confirmed SARS-CoV-2 infection or an uninfected control (not recorded which). The specimen sequenced was whole blood. The V and J genes are TRBV7-9 and TRBJ2-2; D may match TRBD1 or TRBD2 (6 bases each). The CDR3 coding sequence is TGTGCCAGCAGGGAACGGGGGCTGAACACCGGGGAGCTGTTTTTT. Translation gives CASRERGLNTGELFF.